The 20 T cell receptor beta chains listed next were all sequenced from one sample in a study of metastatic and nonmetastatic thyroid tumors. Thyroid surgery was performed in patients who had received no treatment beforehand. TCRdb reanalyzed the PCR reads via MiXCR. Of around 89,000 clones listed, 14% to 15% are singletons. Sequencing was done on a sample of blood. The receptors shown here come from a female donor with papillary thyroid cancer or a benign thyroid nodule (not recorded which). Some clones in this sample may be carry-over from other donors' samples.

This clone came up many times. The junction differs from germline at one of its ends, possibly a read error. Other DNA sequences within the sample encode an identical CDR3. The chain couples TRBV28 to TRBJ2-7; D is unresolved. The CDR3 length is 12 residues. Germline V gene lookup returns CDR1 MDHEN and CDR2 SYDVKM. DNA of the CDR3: TGTGCCTGGGCTACAGCTCAAGACGAGCAGTACTTT. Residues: CAWATAQDEQYF. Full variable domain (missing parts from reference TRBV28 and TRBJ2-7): DVKVTQSSRYLVKRTGEKVFLECVQDMDHENMFWYRQDPGLGLRLIYFSYDVKMKEKGDIPEGYSVSREKKERFSLILESASTNQTSMYLCAWATAQDEQYFGPGTRLTVT.

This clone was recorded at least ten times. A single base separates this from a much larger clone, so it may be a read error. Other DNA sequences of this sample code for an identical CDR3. CDR3 DNA sequence: TGTGCCACCCAAGGGGGGGGGGGCAGATCCTACGAGCAGTACTTC. Amino acids: CATQGGGGRSYEQYF. V is TRBV6-1 and J is TRBJ2-7; D might be TRBD2 (7 bases). V was shortened by 10 bases and J by 1 base, with 20 bases between the two germline ends. The CDR3 length is 15 residues. Germline V gene sequence: CDR1 MNHNS, CDR2 SASEGT.

DNA of the CDR3: TGCGCCAGCAGCCAAGACCCACCCGAACTAGCGGGGGGGCCTGGTGAAAACATTCAGTACTTC. This sequence encodes CASSQDPPELAGGPGENIQYF. The chain has TRBV4-1 and TRBJ2-4; 13 nucleotides agree with TRBD2. Trimming cost V 0 bases and J 5 bases; bases outside gene matches: 16. Germline V gives CDR1 MGHRA, CDR2 YSYEKL. The CDR3 covers 21 residues.

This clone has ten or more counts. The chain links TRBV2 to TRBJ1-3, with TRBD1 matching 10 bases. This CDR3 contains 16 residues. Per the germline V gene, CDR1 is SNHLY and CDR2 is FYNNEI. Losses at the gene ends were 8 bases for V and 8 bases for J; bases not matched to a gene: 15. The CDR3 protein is CASFHPGQGSLDTIYF. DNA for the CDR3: TGTGCCAGCTTCCACCCGGGACAGGGGAGTTTGGACACCATATATTTT.

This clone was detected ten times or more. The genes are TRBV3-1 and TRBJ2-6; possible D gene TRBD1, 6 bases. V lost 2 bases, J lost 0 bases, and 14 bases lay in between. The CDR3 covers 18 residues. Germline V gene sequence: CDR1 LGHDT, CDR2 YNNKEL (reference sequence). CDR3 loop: CASSQHPGQSSGANVLTF. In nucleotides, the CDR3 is TGTGCCAGCAGCCAACACCCCGGACAGAGCTCTGGGGCCAACGTCCTGACTTTC.

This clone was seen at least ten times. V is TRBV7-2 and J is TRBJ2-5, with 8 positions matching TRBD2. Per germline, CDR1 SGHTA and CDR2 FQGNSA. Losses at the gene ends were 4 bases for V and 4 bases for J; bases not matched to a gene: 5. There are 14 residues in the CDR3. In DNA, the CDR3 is TGTGCCAGCAGCTCTTCGGGAGGGGGAGAGACCCAGTACTTC. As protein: CASSSSGGGETQYF.

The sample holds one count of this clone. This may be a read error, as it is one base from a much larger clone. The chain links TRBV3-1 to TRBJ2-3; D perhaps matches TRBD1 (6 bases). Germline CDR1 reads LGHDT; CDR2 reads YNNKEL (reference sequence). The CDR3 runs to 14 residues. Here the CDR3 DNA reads TGTGCCAGCAGCCTCAGGGGCGCCACAGATACGCGGTATTTT. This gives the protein CASSLRGATDTRYF.

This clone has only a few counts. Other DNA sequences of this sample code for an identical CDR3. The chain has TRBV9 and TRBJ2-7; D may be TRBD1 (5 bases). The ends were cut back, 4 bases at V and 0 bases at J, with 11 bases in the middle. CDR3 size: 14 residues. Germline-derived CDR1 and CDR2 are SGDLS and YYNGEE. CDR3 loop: CASSTTTDSYEQYF. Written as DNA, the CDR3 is TGTGCCAGCAGCACCACGACAGACTCCTACGAGCAGTACTTC. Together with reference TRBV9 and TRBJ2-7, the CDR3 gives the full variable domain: DSGVTQTPKHLITATGQRVTLRCSPRSGDLSVYWYQQSLDQGLQFLIQYYNGEERAKGNILERFSAQQFPDLHSELNLSSLELGDSALYFCASSTTTDSYEQYFGPGTRLTVT.

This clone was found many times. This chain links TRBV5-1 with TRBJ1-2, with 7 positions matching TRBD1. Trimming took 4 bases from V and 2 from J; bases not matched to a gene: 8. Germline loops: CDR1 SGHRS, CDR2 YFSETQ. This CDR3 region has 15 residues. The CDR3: CASSLDGTANYGYTF. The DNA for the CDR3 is TGCGCCAGCAGCCTCGACGGGACAGCGAACTATGGCTACACCTTC.

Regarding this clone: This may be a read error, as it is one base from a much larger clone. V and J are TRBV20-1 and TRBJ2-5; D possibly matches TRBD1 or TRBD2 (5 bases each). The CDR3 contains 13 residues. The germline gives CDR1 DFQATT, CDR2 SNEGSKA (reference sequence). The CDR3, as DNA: TGCAGTGTGGACACGGTCCGGGAAGAGACCCATTACTTC. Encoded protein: CSVDTVREETHYF.

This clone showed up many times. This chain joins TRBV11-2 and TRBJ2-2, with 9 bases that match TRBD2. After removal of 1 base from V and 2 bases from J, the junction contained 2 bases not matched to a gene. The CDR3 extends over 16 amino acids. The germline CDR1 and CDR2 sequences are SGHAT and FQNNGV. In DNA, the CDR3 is TGTGCCAGCAGCTTAGGCGGGGGGGCTAACACCGGGGAGCTGTTTTTT. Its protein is CASSLGGGANTGELFF.

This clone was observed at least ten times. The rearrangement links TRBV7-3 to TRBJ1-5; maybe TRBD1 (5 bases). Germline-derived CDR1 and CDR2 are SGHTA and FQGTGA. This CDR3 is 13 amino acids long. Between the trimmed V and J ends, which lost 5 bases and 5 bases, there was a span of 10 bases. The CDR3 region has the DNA TGTGCCAGCAGCGCGGACAAGGATCAGCCCCAGCATTTT. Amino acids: CASSADKDQPQHF. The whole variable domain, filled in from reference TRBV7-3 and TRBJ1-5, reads GAGVSQTPSNKVTEKGKYVELRCDPISGHTALYWYRQSLGQGPEFLIYFQGTGAADDSGLPNDRFFAVRPEGSVSTLKIQRTERGDSAVYLCASSADKDQPQHFGDGTRLSIL.

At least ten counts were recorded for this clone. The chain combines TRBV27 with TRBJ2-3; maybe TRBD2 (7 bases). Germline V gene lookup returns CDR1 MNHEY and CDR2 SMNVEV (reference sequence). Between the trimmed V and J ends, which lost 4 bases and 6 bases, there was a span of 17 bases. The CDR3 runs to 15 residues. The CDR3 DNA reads TGTGCCAGCAGTTCCTCCGGGGGGCGCAGGGATACGCAGTATTTT. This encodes CASSSSGGRRDTQYF.

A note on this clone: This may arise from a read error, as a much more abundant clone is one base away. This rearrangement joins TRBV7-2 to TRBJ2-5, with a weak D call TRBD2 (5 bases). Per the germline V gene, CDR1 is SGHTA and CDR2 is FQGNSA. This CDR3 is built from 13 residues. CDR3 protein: CASSSWARETRYF. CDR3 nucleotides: TGTGCCAGCAGCTCGTGGGCAAGGGAGACCCGGTACTTC.

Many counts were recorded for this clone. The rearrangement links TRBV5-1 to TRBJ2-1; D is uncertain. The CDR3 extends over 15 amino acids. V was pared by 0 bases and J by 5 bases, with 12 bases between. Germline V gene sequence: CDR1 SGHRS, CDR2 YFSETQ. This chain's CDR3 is CASSLGLATNNEQFF. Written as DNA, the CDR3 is TGCGCCAGCAGCTTGGGACTGGCCACTAACAATGAGCAGTTCTTC. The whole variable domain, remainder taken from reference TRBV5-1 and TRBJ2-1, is KAGVTQTPRYLIKTRGQQVTLSCSPISGHRSVSWYQQTPGQGLQFLFEYFSETQRNKGNFPGRFSGRQFSNSRSEMNVSTLELGDSALYLCASSLGLATNNEQFFGPGTRLTVL.

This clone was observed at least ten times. CDR3 protein: CASSLVAGGTSEAFF. CDR3 nucleotides: TGTGCCAGCAGCTTAGTAGCGGGCGGAACCTCGGAAGCTTTCTTT. The genes are TRBV7-3 and TRBJ1-1, with D unresolved. V gave up 2 bases and J gave up 8 bases, with 18 bases separating them. Germline V CDR1 and CDR2: SGHTA, FQGTGA. This CDR3 has 15 amino acids.

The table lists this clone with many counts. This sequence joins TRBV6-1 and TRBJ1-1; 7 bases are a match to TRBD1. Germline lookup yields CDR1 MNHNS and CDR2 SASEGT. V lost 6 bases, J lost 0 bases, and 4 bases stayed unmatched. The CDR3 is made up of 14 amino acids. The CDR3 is CASSQGQVNTEAFF. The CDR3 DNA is TGTGCCAGCAGCCAAGGACAGGTGAACACTGAAGCTTTCTTT.

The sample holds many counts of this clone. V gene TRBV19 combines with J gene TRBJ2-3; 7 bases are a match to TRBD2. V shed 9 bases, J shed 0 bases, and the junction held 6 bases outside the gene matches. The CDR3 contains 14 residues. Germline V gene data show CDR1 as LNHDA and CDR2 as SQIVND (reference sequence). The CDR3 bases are TGTGCCAGCGCACTAGCGACTAGCACAGATACGCAGTATTTT. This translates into CASALATSTDTQYF.

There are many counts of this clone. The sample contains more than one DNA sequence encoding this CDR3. The CDR3 DNA sequence: TGCGCCAGCAGCGCAACAGGGGTGAACACCATATATTTT. Its protein product is CASSATGVNTIYF. This rearrangement joins TRBV4-1 to TRBJ1-3, with 7 positions matching TRBD1. This CDR3 is 13 amino acids long. V gave up 5 bases and J gave up 7 bases; unmatched junction bases: 5. Germline V gene lookup returns CDR1 MGHRA and CDR2 YSYEKL.

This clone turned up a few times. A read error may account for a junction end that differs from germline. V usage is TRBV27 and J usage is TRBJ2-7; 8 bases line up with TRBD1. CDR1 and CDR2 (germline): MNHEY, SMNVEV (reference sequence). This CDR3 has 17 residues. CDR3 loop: CASSLTGATMSSYDQYF. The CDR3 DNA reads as TGTGCCAGCAGCCTGACAGGGGCGACTATGAGCTCCTACGATCAGTACTTC.